This is a list of T cell receptor beta chains from one sample in a study of CD4 T cell repertoires in COVID-19. Repertoires were generated with immunoSEQ multiplex PCR, while TCRdb's copy carries only in-frame clones and drops some. The sample carries several thousand clones, approximately 81% recorded once. The specimen comprised effector memory CD4+ T cells from blood, sampled before the COVID-19 pandemic. Every receptor here comes from a human donor who had COVID-19. Each CDR3 is given without its conserved first and last residue. Each record gives: V gene, J gene, D gene, CDR3 protein. D genes are given only for firm matches.

TRBV21-1,TRBJ1-2,.,ASSKDRNGYT
TRBV29-1,TRBJ2-3,TRBD2,SVVPLAGTDTQY
TRBV6-1,TRBJ1-2,TRBD1,ASRTTGGARYGYT
TRBV29-1,TRBJ1-1,.,SVVDSRMNTEAF
TRBV19,TRBJ2-6,TRBD2,ASGGGSGANVLT
TRBV14,TRBJ2-4,.,ASSQDQRLAKNIQY
TRBV28,TRBJ2-3,.,ASSGEGTDTQY
TRBV2,TRBJ2-3,.,ASRERQGTDTQY
TRBV19,TRBJ1-3,.,ASSIQISGNTIY
TRBV28,TRBJ2-5,.,ASSGQGGETQY
TRBV19,TRBJ1-2,TRBD1,ASRPRTGQGTNYGYT
TRBV5-1,TRBJ1-1,.,ASSKTLTVNTEAF
TRBV18,TRBJ2-7,TRBD1,ASSYDRVRSEQY
TRBV30,TRBJ2-2,.,AWSKSGVATGELF
TRBV6-9,TRBJ2-4,TRBD1,ASRRQGNGVDIQY
TRBV5-1,TRBJ2-3,TRBD1,ASSLQGAWDTQY
TRBV5-1,TRBJ2-1,TRBD2,ASSLEVAGVKHEQF
TRBV6-6,TRBJ2-7,.,ASSLSTGTVNEQY
TRBV2,TRBJ2-7,TRBD1,ASISGQRAEQY
TRBV11-2,TRBJ2-2,.,ASSLLTGELF